A selection of T cell receptor beta chains follows, all from one sample in a study of blood T cell repertoires in COVID-19. Data came from immunoSEQ multiplex PCR; TCRdb stores just in-frame clones and leaves some out. The table shows a few hundred thousand clones, with roughly 85% occurring only once. Input material: peripheral blood. The receptors were gathered from a human donor in a cohort sampled during active COVID-19. Each CDR3 is given with its conserved first and last residue. The D gene is left open where the match is weak. Size values are once, few and many counts, or a class for expanded clones, and some rows have none.

j_gene,d_gene,abundance,v_gene,CDR3aa,CDR3nt
TRBJ2-7,.,.,TRBV29-1,CSVDVYRAASYEQYF,TGCAGCGTTGACGTCTACAGGGCAGCCTCCTACGAGCAGTACTTC
TRBJ2-3,TRBD2,.,TRBV6-5,CASSSLAGESDTQYF,TGTGCCAGCAGTTCCTTAGCGGGGGAATCAGATACGCAGTATTTT
TRBJ1-1,.,.,TRBV28,CATFPPENTEAFF,TGTGCCACCTTTCCCCCAGAGAACACTGAAGCTTTCTTT
TRBJ1-6,.,.,TRBV27,CASSWGGGSPLHF,TGTGCCAGCAGTTGGGGCGGTGGTTCACCCCTCCACTTT
TRBJ2-1,TRBD2,.,TRBV10-2,CASSESSGGGSYNEQFF,TGCGCCAGCAGTGAGTCATCGGGCGGGGGCTCCTACAATGAGCAGTTCTTC
TRBJ1-2,TRBD1,.,TRBV27,CASSWTGKGGYTF,TGTGCCAGCAGTTGGACAGGGAAAGGGGGCTACACCTTC
TRBJ2-7,TRBD1,.,TRBV19,CASSPGQGRYEQYF,TGTGCCAGTAGTCCGGGACAGGGGCGCTACGAGCAGTACTTC
TRBJ2-3,.,.,TRBV5-4,CASSFVVPDTQYF,TGTGCCAGCAGCTTTGTTGTCCCGGATACGCAGTATTTT
TRBJ1-2,TRBD1,.,TRBV27,CASSSKTGPYGYTF,TGTGCCAGCAGTTCAAAGACAGGGCCCTATGGCTACACCTTC
TRBJ2-5,TRBD2,.,TRBV5-1,CASSPGGAQETQYF,TGCGCCAGCAGCCCGGGGGGGGCGCAAGAGACCCAGTACTTC
TRBJ2-3,TRBD2,.,TRBV10-2,CASRTGGPTDTQYF,TGCGCCAGCAGAACGGGGGGACCCACAGATACGCAGTATTTT
TRBJ2-1,.,.,TRBV6-1,CASSVAAGGSYNEQFF,TGTGCCAGCAGTGTTGCGGCAGGGGGGTCCTACAATGAGCAGTTCTTC
TRBJ1-2,TRBD1,.,TRBV6-5,CASSFDRGGYGYTF,TGTGCCAGCAGCTTCGACAGGGGAGGGTATGGCTACACCTTC
TRBJ1-1,.,.,TRBV7-2,CASSLSRNTEAFF,TGTGCCAGCAGCTTATCCCGGAACACTGAAGCTTTCTTT
TRBJ1-1,.,once,TRBV6-5,CATQRLINTEAFF,TGTGCCACCCAACGACTCATCAACACTGAAGCTTTCTTT
TRBJ2-7,.,.,TRBV24-1,CATGRDSEQYF,TGTGCCACCGGGCGGGATAGCGAGCAGTACTTC
TRBJ2-7,TRBD2,.,TRBV5-4,CASSFSGGSSYEQYF,TGTGCCAGCAGCTTCAGCGGGGGAAGCTCCTACGAGCAGTACTTC
TRBJ2-5,TRBD1,.,TRBV29-1,CSVDSGGQRETQYF,TGCAGCGTTGATTCAGGGGGTCAGCGGGAGACCCAGTACTTC
TRBJ2-7,.,.,TRBV15,CATSRGYFYEQYF,TGTGCCACCAGCAGAGGTTACTTCTACGAGCAGTACTTC
TRBJ1-3,TRBD1,.,TRBV6-5,CASTGQPTSGNTIYF,TGTGCCAGCACGGGACAGCCGACCTCTGGAAACACCATATATTTT
TRBJ2-1,TRBD2,.,TRBV6-5,CASSLRGGLYNEQFF,TGTGCCAGCAGTCTCCGGGGGGGCCTCTACAATGAGCAGTTCTTC
TRBJ1-6,.,.,TRBV19,CASTTGFTYNSPLHF,TGTGCCAGTACAACAGGGTTCACCTATAATTCACCCCTCCACTTT
TRBJ2-2,.,.,TRBV7-3,CASSLTDTGELFF,TGTGCCAGCAGCTTGACAGATACCGGGGAGCTGTTTTTT
TRBJ1-3,TRBD1,.,TRBV3-1/TRBV3-2,CASSQGQGRGLYF,TGTGCCAGCAGCCAAGGACAGGGGAGAGGGCTATATTTT
TRBJ1-4,.,.,TRBV19,CASSIMVETENEKLFF,TGTGCCAGTAGTATAATGGTGGAGACAGAGAATGAAAAACTGTTTTTT
TRBJ2-3,.,.,TRBV6-1,CASSDRVDTQYF,TGTGCCAGCAGTGACCGGGTTGATACGCAGTATTTT
TRBJ1-4,TRBD1,once,TRBV30,CAWSQGGEGKLFF,TGTGCCTGGAGTCAAGGGGGCGAAGGGAAACTGTTTTTT
TRBJ1-6,.,medium-sized,TRBV6-5,CASSTGSVSPLHF,TGTGCCAGCAGTACAGGGAGTGTTTCACCCCTCCACTTT
TRBJ1-1,TRBD1,.,TRBV23-1,CATKGDQGAYTEAFF,TGCGCCACCAAGGGGGACCAGGGGGCGTACACTGAAGCTTTCTTT
TRBJ2-6,TRBD1,few,TRBV9,CASSAVPGQGPSGANVLTF,TGTGCCAGCAGTGCTGTACCGGGACAGGGCCCCTCTGGGGCCAACGTCCTGACTTTC
TRBJ1-4,.,.,TRBV7-9,CASSLVQGKGEKLFF,TGTGCCAGCAGCTTAGTCCAGGGAAAAGGAGAAAAACTGTTTTTT
TRBJ1-1,TRBD1,once,TRBV7-4,CASSDIIQGARTEAFF,TGTGCCAGCAGTGACATCATCCAGGGGGCGCGCACTGAAGCTTTCTTT
TRBJ2-1,TRBD2,few,TRBV6-4,CASMKSSGGNNEQFF,TGTGCCAGCATGAAGTCCAGCGGGGGTAACAATGAGCAGTTCTTC
TRBJ1-5,.,.,TRBV3-1/TRBV3-2,CASSRSSDGHNQPQHF,TGTGCCAGCAGCCGATCCTCTGACGGACACAATCAGCCCCAGCATTTT
TRBJ2-7,TRBD2,once,TRBV9,CASSTLAGEYEQYF,TGTGCCAGCAGCACCCTCGCGGGGGAATACGAGCAGTACTTC
TRBJ2-2,.,.,TRBV7-3,CASSSQGPGELFF,TGTGCCAGCAGCTCCCAGGGGCCCGGGGAGCTGTTTTTT
TRBJ1-2,.,.,TRBV6-5,CASSQTGFNYGYTF,TGTGCCAGCAGCCAGACAGGCTTTAACTATGGCTACACCTTC
TRBJ1-1,TRBD1,.,TRBV13,CASSYGTENTEAFF,TGTGCCAGCAGCTATGGGACAGAGAACACTGAAGCTTTCTTT
TRBJ2-1,TRBD1,once,TRBV2,CASSEKNRGHEQFF,TGTGCCAGCAGTGAAAAAAACAGGGGACATGAGCAGTTCTTC
TRBJ2-1,TRBD2,.,TRBV6-5,CASGSRLAGNEQFF,TGTGCCAGCGGGTCGCGACTAGCGGGGAATGAGCAGTTCTTC
TRBJ2-1,TRBD2,.,TRBV30,CAWSVTAGIYNEQFF,TGTGCCTGGAGTGTTACAGCGGGGATCTACAATGAGCAGTTCTTC
TRBJ2-1,.,.,TRBV11-2,CASSRIDYEQFF,TGTGCCAGCAGCCGAATTGACTATGAGCAGTTCTTC
TRBJ1-1,.,.,TRBV6-5,CASSQLTVNTEAFF,TGTGCCAGCAGCCAACTGACTGTGAACACTGAAGCTTTCTTT
TRBJ2-3,.,.,TRBV7-3,CASSALAQLTDTQYF,TGTGCCAGCAGCGCCTTAGCTCAGTTAACAGATACGCAGTATTTT
TRBJ2-3,.,.,TRBV6-2/TRBV6-3,CASSYLAARDTQYF,TGTGCCAGCAGTTACTTAGCGGCGCGGGATACGCAGTATTTT
TRBJ2-7,.,.,TRBV25-1,CASNSPRSEQYF,TGTGCCAGCAACTCCCCAAGGAGCGAGCAGTACTTC
TRBJ2-2,.,.,TRBV7-9,CASSAGQFRELFF,TGTGCCAGCAGCGCTGGACAGTTTCGGGAGCTGTTTTTT
TRBJ1-2,.,.,TRBV5-4,CASSLAGGAGGYTF,TGTGCCAGCAGCTTGGCCGGAGGGGCGGGTGGCTACACCTTC
TRBJ1-1,TRBD1,.,TRBV6-5,CASSHRGQVNTEAFF,TGTGCCAGCAGTCACAGGGGGCAAGTGAACACTGAAGCTTTCTTT
TRBJ2-3,.,.,TRBV12-3/TRBV12-4,CASSWAGDTQYF,TGTGCCAGCAGCTGGGCTGGGGATACGCAGTATTTT
TRBJ2-7,.,.,TRBV7-8,CASSLISGAYEQYF,TGTGCCAGCAGCCTGATATCCGGGGCCTACGAGCAGTACTTC
TRBJ2-2,.,.,TRBV20-1,CSASRSGNTGELFF,TGCAGTGCTAGTCGGAGCGGAAACACCGGGGAGCTGTTTTTT
TRBJ1-3,.,.,TRBV6-1,CASSEGFGSSGNTIYF,TGTGCCAGCAGTGAAGGGTTTGGGAGCTCTGGAAACACCATATATTTT
TRBJ1-3,.,once,TRBV18,CASSPTKMTGVLNTIYF,TGTGCCAGCTCACCCACAAAAATGACAGGAGTTTTGAACACCATATATTTT